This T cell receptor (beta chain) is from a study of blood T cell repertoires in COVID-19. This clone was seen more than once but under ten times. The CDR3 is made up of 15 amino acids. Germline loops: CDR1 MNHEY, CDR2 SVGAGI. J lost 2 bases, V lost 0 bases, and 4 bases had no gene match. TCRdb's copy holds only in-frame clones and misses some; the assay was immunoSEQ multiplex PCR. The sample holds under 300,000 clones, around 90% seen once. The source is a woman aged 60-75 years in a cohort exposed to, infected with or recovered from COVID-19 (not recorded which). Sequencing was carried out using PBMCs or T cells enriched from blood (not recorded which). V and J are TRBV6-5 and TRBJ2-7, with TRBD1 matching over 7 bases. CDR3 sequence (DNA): TGTGCCAGCAGTTACTCAAGGGACAGCCCCTACGAGCAGTACTTC. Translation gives CASSYSRDSPYEQYF.